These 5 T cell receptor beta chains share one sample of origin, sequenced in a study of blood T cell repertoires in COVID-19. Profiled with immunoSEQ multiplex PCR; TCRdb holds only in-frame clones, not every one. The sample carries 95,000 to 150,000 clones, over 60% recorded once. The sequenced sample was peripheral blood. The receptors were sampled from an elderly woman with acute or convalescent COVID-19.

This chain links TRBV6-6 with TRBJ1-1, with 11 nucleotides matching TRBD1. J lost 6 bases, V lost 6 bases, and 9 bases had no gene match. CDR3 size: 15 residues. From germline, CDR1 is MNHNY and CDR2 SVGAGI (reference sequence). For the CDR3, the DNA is TGTGCCAGCAGAAGAGGACAGGGGGCGATGGCTGAAGCTTTCTTT. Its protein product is CASRRGQGAMAEAFF.

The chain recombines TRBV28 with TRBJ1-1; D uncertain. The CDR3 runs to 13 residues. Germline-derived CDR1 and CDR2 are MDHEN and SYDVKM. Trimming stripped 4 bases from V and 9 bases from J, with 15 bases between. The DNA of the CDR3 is TGTGCCAGCAGTTCATCCAACTGGTTCAAAGCTTTCTTT. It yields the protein CASSSSNWFKAFF.

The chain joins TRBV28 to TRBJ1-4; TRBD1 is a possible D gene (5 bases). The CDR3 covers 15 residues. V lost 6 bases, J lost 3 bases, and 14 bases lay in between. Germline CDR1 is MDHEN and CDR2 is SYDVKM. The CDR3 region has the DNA TGTGCCAGCAGGCCCGGGGGGATGTCTAATGAAAAACTGTTTTTT. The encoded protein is CASRPGGMSNEKLFF.

The CDR3: CASSPYGTGSEAFF. CDR3 nucleotide sequence: TGTGCCAGCTCACCATACGGGACAGGGAGTGAAGCTTTCTTT. The genes are TRBV18 and TRBJ1-1; TRBD1 aligns across 9 bases. The CDR3 length is 14 residues. V dropped 2 bases and J dropped 7; count of bases not matched to a gene: 5. Germline lookup yields CDR1 KGHSH and CDR2 LQKENI.

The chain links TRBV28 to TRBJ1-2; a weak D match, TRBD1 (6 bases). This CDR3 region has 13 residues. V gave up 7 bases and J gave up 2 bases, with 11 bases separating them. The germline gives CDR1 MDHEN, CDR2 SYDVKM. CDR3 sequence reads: CASNRTVNYGYTF. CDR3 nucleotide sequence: TGTGCCAGCAATAGGACAGTCAACTATGGCTACACCTTC.